This TCR beta chain was identified during a study of control samples from healthy donors and cancer patients. The repertoire was sequenced with immunoSEQ multiplex PCR; TCRdb's copy has only in-frame clones and lacks some. The sample consists of more than 80,000 clones, about 92% of them appearing once. Trimming removed 5 bases from V and 6 bases from J, with 17 bases in between. The germline CDR1 and CDR2 sequences are LGHDT and YNNKEL (reference sequence). CDR3 length equals 15 residues. The TCR was taken from a man between 18 and 29 years old in good health. Sequenced sample: blood. J is TRBJ1-5 and V is TRBV3-1 (or the pseudogene TRBV3-2), with D possibly matching TRBD1 (5 bases). This chain's CDR3 is CASSSSVRGGQPQHF. As DNA, the CDR3 is TGTGCCAGCAGCTCGTCCGTTCGTGGGGGTCAGCCCCAGCATTTT.